The 21 T cell receptor beta chains below were found in one sample sequenced in a study of memory CD4+ T cells and cytomegalovirus serostatus. The sort gate was single viable CD3+CD4+CD8-CD45RO+ cells for memory CD4+ T cells. TCRdb's table, derived via immunoSEQ multiplex PCR, lists solely in-frame clones and lacks some. The sample yields some 65,000 clones, over 60% seen once. Sequenced material: memory CD4+ T cells from blood. The source of these receptors is an adult in good health and CMV-seronegative. Some clones in this sample may be carry-over from other donors' samples.

The V call is TRBV7-2, the J call TRBJ2-7; 8 bases are a match to TRBD1. Germline V gene sequence: CDR1 SGHTA, CDR2 FQGNSA. The CDR3 is 15 amino acids. J lost 5 bases, V lost 4 bases, and 10 bases had no gene match. The CDR3 reads CASSSSGGFTHEQYF. The CDR3 DNA is TGTGCCAGCAGCTCTTCAGGGGGCTTCACCCACGAGCAGTACTTC. Full variable domain (rest looked up from reference TRBV7-2 and TRBJ2-7): GAGVSQSPSNKVTEKGKDVELRCDPISGHTALYWYRQSLGQGLEFLIYFQGNSAPDKSGLPSDRFSAERTGGSVSTLTIQRTQQEDSAVYLCASSSSGGFTHEQYFGPGTRLTVT.

The CDR3 coding sequence is TGTGCCAGCACCGGACCGCTGCGGGAAGATACGCAGTATTTT. This codes for CASTGPLREDTQYF. The chain carries TRBV2 and TRBJ2-3, with D perhaps TRBD2 (6 bases). The CDR3 is 14 residues long. V was cut by 7 bases and J by 5 bases, with 16 bases left in between. Germline values: CDR1 SNHLY, CDR2 FYNNEI.

This rearrangement joins TRBV10-3 to TRBJ1-2, with D uncertain. Germline V gene lookup returns CDR1 ENHRY and CDR2 SYGVKD. This CDR3 has 15 amino acids. V was clipped by 6 bases and J by 5 bases, with 19 bases between them. This CDR3 reads CAISGAGFPVYGYTF. The CDR3 DNA reads as TGTGCCATCAGCGGAGCCGGGTTCCCGGTTTATGGCTACACCTTC.

The rearrangement links TRBV27 to TRBJ1-4, with D possibly TRBD1 on 6 matching bases. Germline-derived CDR1 and CDR2 are MNHEY and SMNVEV (reference sequence). V lost 8 bases to trimming and J lost 6 bases, with 22 bases between them. The CDR3 sequence is 16 residues long. CDR3 in DNA: TGTGCCAGCGCCTCACGTCTGGGGGGCGGTGATGAAAAACTGTTTTTT. Translating it yields CASASRLGGGDEKLFF.

This clone was seen once. The V call is TRBV5-6, the J call TRBJ2-7, with 7 bases that match TRBD1. The CDR3 consists of 13 residues. Germline V gene lookup returns CDR1 SGHDT and CDR2 YYEEEE. The J segment lost 2 bases and the V segment lost 1 base, leaving 0 bases of the junction unmatched. The CDR3 sequence: CASSLRGPYEQYF. DNA for the CDR3: TGTGCCAGCAGCTTGAGGGGGCCCTACGAGCAGTACTTC. The entire variable domain, with the rest obtained from reference TRBV5-6 and TRBJ2-7, is as follows: DAGVTQSPTHLIKTRGQQVTLRCSPKSGHDTVSWYQQALGQGPQFIFQYYEEEERQRGNFPDRFSGHQFPNYSSELNVNALLLGDSALYLCASSLRGPYEQYFGPGTRLTVT.

The rearrangement uses TRBV7-2 and TRBJ2-1, with D perhaps being TRBD1 or TRBD2 (5 bases each). From germline, CDR1 is SGHTA and CDR2 FQGNSA. V gave up 1 base and J gave up 10 bases, with 11 bases separating them. This CDR3 region has 13 residues. The CDR3 is CASSLGAGSEQFF. The CDR3, as DNA: TGTGCCAGCAGCTTAGGTGCAGGGAGCGAGCAGTTCTTC.

The chain joins TRBV7-6 to TRBJ2-5; the D gene could be TRBD1 or TRBD2 (5 bases each). The J call is uncertain, as TRBJ2-7 better fits the DNA end. This CDR3 region has 17 residues. Germline V lookup: CDR1 SGHVS, CDR2 FNYEAQ. The CDR3 nucleotides are TGTGCCAGCAGCTTAGCGCCGGGAAGGGGCAAAAGGGCCGAGCAGTACTTC. This codes for CASSLAPGRGKRAEQYF.

For the CDR3, the DNA is TGTGCCAGCAGCTTAGGGGGGAGCGTGGGGAATGAGCAGTTCTTC. It specifies CASSLGGSVGNEQFF. V and J are TRBV11-3 and TRBJ2-1, with D perhaps TRBD1 or TRBD2 (5 bases each). CDR3 length: 15 residues. V was shortened by 1 base and J by 7 bases, with 14 bases between the two germline ends. Germline V gene data show CDR1 as SGHNT and CDR2 as YENEEA.

This chain connects TRBV21-1 to TRBJ2-4; TRBD2, the table's D call, lacks a check against the DNA. TRBV21-1 is given as a pseudogene. The CDR3 runs to 17 residues. CDR3 in amino acids: CASSKAWGGLAKNIQYF. Written as DNA, the CDR3 is TGTGCCAGCAGCAAAGCCTGGGGGGGTCTAGCCAAAAACATTCAGTACTTC.

V usage is TRBV28 and J usage is TRBJ2-6; possible D gene TRBD1, 5 bases. CDR3 length equals 17 residues. Germline CDR1 reads MDHEN; CDR2 reads SYDVKM. Trimming cost V 4 bases and J 5 bases, with 18 bases left between them. The CDR3 nucleotides read TGTGCCAGCAGTTCGATGGGTTGGGGCCTAAGGGCCAACGTCCTGACTTTC. It codes for CASSSMGWGLRANVLTF.

Worth noting for this clone: A read error is likely, as this CDR3 ends without the conserved phenylalanine or tryptophan. This chain connects TRBV5-6 to TRBJ1-2; a weak D match, TRBD1 (6 bases). CDR1 and CDR2 from the germline V gene are SGHDT and YYEEEE. The V gene lost 4 bases and the J gene lost 3 bases, with 19 bases spanning the gap. CDR3 size: 16 residues. Written as DNA, the CDR3 is TGTGCCAGCAGCCCACTGGAGAAGGGGGATTACTATGGCTACACCCTC. The encoded protein is CASSPLEKGDYYGYTL.

The chain joins TRBV5-1 to TRBJ2-3, with 12 bases aligning to TRBD2. The V gene end was trimmed by 0 bases and the J gene end by 1 base; junction bases not matched to a gene: 0. Germline loops: CDR1 SGHRS, CDR2 YFSETQ. This CDR3 has 16 amino acids. The CDR3 here is CASSLGTSGGTDTQYF. For the CDR3, the DNA is TGCGCCAGCAGCTTGGGGACTAGCGGGGGCACAGATACGCAGTATTTT.

J is TRBJ2-5 and V is TRBV7-2, with D possibly matching TRBD2 (6 bases). The ends were cut back, 5 bases at V and 4 bases at J, with 14 bases in the middle. There are 14 residues in the CDR3. Germline CDR1 reads SGHTA; CDR2 reads FQGNSA. The CDR3 reads CASSQGLVLETQYF. CDR3 sequence (DNA): TGTGCCAGCAGCCAGGGACTTGTACTAGAGACCCAGTACTTC.

The gene calls are TRBV7-2 and TRBJ2-2; D is uncertain. CDR3 length: 15 residues. The ends were cut back, 6 bases at V and 4 bases at J, with 15 bases in the middle. Germline V gene sequence: CDR1 SGHTA, CDR2 FQGNSA. The CDR3 region has the DNA TGTGCCAGCAGTAGGGTGGCGTGGAGCACCGGGGAGCTGTTTTTT. Protein: CASSRVAWSTGELFF.

This clone was counted once. The chain joins TRBV7-2 to TRBJ1-1; perhaps TRBD1 as D (6 bases). Germline V gene sequence: CDR1 SGHTA, CDR2 FQGNSA. V lost 5 bases and J 7 bases, leaving 14 bases between the germline ends. This CDR3 has 13 amino acids. The CDR3 nucleotides read TGTGCCAGCAGCAAAACAGGGCAAGGTGAAGCTTTCTTT. Translating gives CASSKTGQGEAFF.

The gene calls are TRBV6-5 and TRBJ1-1; no reliable D call. Germline V gene sequence: CDR1 MNHEY, CDR2 SVGAGI. This CDR3 has 13 amino acids. Trimming removed 4 bases from V and 0 bases from J, with 6 bases in between. The CDR3: CASSSGMNTEAFF. CDR3 nucleotides: TGTGCCAGCAGTTCAGGTATGAACACTGAAGCTTTCTTT.

V usage is TRBV5-6 and J usage is TRBJ2-1; 10 nucleotides line up with TRBD1. This CDR3 has 15 amino acids. Germline V gives CDR1 SGHDT, CDR2 YYEEEE. V trimming: 1 base; J trimming: 5 bases; junction bases outside the gene matches: 3. The CDR3 reads CASSLRGTGDNEQFF. The CDR3 DNA reads as TGTGCCAGCAGCTTGAGGGGGACAGGGGACAATGAGCAGTTCTTC.

The chain combines TRBV7-9 with TRBJ2-1; 8 bases are shared with TRBD2. This CDR3 spans 17 amino acids. Germline V gene sequence: CDR1 SEHNR, CDR2 FQNEAQ (reference sequence). V lost 1 base to trimming and J lost 6 bases; unmatched junction nucleotides: 11. The CDR3 nucleotides are TGTGCCAGCAGCTTAGTTATTATGGGACTAGGGTCCAATGAGCAGTTCTTC. Its translation is CASSLVIMGLGSNEQFF. The full variable domain, its missing parts supplied by reference TRBV7-9 and TRBJ2-1, is DTGVSQNPRHKITKRGQNVTFRCDPISEHNRLYWYRQTLGQGPEFLTYFQNEAQLEKSRLLSDRFSAERPKGSFSTLEIQRTEQGDSAMYLCASSLVIMGLGSNEQFFGPGTRLTVL.

The chain employs TRBV4-1 and TRBJ1-2; D is possibly TRBD1 (6 bases). Trimming cost V 4 bases and J 2 bases, with 8 bases left between them. The CDR3 consists of 13 residues. Germline loops: CDR1 MGHRA, CDR2 YSYEKL. CDR3 DNA sequence: TGCGCCAGCAGCCCGGACAGAAACTATGGCTACACCTTC. Its translation is CASSPDRNYGYTF.

This clone was recorded a few times. This chain uses TRBV2 with TRBJ1-1, with D possibly matching TRBD1 (5 bases). CDR3 size: 14 residues. Germline values: CDR1 SNHLY, CDR2 FYNNEI. V lost 8 bases, J lost 0 bases, and 13 bases lay in between. The CDR3 spells CASGRQLMNTEAFF. For the CDR3, the DNA is TGTGCCAGCGGCCGACAGCTTATGAACACTGAAGCTTTCTTT.

CDR3 coding DNA: TGCGCCAGCAGTCCACGACAGGGGCAGGATGAAACTGAAGCTTTCTTT. Translation: CASSPRQGQDETEAFF. The V gene is TRBV23-1, the J gene TRBJ1-1, with TRBD1 matching 8 bases. TRBV23-1 is assigned to the ORF class and has an uncertain function. This CDR3 spans 16 amino acids. Losses at the gene ends were 4 bases for V and 5 bases for J; bases not matched to a gene: 12.